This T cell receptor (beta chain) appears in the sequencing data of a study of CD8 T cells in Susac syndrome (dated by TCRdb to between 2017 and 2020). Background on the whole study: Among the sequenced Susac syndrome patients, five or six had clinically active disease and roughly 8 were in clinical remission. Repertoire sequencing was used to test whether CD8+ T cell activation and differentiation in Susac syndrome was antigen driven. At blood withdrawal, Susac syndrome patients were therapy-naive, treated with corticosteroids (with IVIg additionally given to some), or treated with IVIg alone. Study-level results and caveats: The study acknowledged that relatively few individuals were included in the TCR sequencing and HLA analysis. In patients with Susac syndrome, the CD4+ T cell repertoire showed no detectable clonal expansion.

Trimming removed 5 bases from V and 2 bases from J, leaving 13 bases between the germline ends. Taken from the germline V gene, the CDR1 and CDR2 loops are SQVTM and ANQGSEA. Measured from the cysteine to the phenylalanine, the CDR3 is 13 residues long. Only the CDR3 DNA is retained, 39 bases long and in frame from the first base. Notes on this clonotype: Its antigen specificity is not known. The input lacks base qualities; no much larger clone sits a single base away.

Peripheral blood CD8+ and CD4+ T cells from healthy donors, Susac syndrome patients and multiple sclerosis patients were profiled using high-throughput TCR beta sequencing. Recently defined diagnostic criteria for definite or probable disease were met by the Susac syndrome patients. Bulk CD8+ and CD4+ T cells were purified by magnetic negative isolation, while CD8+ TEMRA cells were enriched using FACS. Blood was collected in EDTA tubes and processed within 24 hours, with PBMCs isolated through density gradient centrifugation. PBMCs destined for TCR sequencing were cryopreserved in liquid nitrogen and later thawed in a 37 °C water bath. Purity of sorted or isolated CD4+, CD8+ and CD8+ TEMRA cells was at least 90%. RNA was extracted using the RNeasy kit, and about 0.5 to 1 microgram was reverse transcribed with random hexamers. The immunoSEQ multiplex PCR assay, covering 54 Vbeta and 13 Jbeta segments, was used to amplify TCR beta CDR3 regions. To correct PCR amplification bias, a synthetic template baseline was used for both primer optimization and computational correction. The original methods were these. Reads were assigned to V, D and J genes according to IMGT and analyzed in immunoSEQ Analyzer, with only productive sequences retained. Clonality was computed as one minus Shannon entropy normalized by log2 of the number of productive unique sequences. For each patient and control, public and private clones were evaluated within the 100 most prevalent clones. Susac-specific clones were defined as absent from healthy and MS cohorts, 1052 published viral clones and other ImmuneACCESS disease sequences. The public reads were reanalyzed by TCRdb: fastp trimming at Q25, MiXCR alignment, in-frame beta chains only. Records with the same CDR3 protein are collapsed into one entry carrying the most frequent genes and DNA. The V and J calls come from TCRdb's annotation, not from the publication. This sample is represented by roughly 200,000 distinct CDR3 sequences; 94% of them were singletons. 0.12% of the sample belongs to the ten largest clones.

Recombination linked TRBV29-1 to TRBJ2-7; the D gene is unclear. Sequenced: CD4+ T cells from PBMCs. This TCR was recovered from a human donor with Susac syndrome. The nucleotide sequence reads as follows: TGCAGCGTTCCCAAACCCAACACCTACGAGCAGTACTTC. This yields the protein CSVPKPNTYEQYF.